Listed here are 4 T cell receptor beta chains from one sample, sequenced in a study of early T cells in non-severe SARS-CoV-2 infection. One entry per CDR3 protein results from TCRdb running MiXCR on the 5' RACE reads. The sample shows tens of thousands of distinct CDR3 sequences, about 12% of them seen only once. The specimen sequenced was whole blood. These receptor sequences come from an adult who was a healthcare worker with PCR-confirmed SARS-CoV-2 infection or an uninfected control (not recorded which).

This clonotype was observed many times. The chain recombines TRBV10-3 with TRBJ2-7; D is ambiguous. V shed 11 bases and J shed 6 bases, with 14 bases lying between them. Germline values: CDR1 ENHRY, CDR2 SYGVKD. CDR3 length: 11 amino acids. The CDR3 nucleotides are TGTGCCCATTCCGCCGGGTCCGAGCAGTACTTC. As protein: CAHSAGSEQYF.

Ten or more counts support this clonotype. The gene calls are TRBV4-1 and TRBJ1-2; D is uncertain. Germline V CDR1 and CDR2: MGHRA, YSYEKL. V was cut by 4 bases and J by 3 bases, with 15 bases left in between. The length of the CDR3 is 15 residues. The CDR3 DNA sequence: TGCGCCAGCAGCCCCCTACGGCGCCCTGACTATGGCTACACCTTC. This codes for CASSPLRRPDYGYTF.

In this sample, this clonotype turned up a few times. The CDR3 reads CASSATGSSYEQYF. The CDR3 DNA is TGTGCCAGCAGTGCAACAGGGAGCTCCTACGAGCAGTACTTC. The chain couples TRBV27 to TRBJ2-7, with TRBD1 as a possible D gene (6 bases). V lost 5 bases to trimming and J lost 0 bases, with 11 bases between them. Germline assignment: CDR1 MNHEY and CDR2 SMNVEV (reference sequence). CDR3 length equals 14 residues.

The V call is TRBV7-2, the J call TRBJ1-5, with D uncertain. The germline V gene has CDR1 SGHTA and CDR2 FQGNSA. The V end lost 5 bases, the J end lost 9 bases, and 11 bases lay between the germline ends. The CDR3 sequence is 12 residues long. The CDR3 coding sequence is TGTGCCAGCAGCCTTGGCCTGAGGCCCCAGCATTTT. This translates into CASSLGLRPQHF.